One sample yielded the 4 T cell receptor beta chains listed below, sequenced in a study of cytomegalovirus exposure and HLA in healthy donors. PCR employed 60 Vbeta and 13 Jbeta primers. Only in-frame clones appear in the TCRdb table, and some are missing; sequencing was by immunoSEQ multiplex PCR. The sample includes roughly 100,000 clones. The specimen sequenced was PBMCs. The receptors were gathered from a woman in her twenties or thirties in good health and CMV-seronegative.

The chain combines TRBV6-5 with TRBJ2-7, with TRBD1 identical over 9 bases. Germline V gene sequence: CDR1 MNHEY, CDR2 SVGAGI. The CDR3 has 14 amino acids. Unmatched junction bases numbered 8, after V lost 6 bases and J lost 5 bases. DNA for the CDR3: TGTGCCAGCAGCCGGGACAGGGCTACCAACGAGCAGTACTTC. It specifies CASSRDRATNEQYF.

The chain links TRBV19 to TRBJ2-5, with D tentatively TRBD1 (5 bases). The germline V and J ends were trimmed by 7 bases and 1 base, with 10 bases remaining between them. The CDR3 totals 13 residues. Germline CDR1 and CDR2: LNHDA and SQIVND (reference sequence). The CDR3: CASTLQVQETQYF. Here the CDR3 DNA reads TGTGCCAGTACCCTACAGGTCCAAGAGACCCAGTACTTC. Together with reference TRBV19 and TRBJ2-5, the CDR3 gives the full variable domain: DGGITQSPKYLFRKEGQNVTLSCEQNLNHDAMYWYRQDPGQGLRLIYYSQIVNDFQKGDIAEGYSVSREKKESFPLTVTSAQKNPTAFYLCASTLQVQETQYFGPGTRLLVL.

The CDR3 sequence: CASSASGTSTDTQYF. Written as DNA, the CDR3 is TGTGCCAGCAGCGCCTCCGGGACTAGCACAGATACGCAGTATTTT. The rearrangement links TRBV9 to TRBJ2-3, with a possible D match to TRBD2 (6 bases). Per the germline V gene, CDR1 is SGDLS and CDR2 is YYNGEE. Between the trimmed V and J ends, which lost 3 bases and 0 bases, there was a span of 11 bases. The CDR3 loop spans 15 amino acids.

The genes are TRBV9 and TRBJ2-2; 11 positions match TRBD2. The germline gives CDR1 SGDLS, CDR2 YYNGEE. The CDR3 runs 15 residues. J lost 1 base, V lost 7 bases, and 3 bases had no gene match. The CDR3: CASEGLAENTGELFF. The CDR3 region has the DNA TGTGCCAGCGAGGGACTAGCGGAGAACACCGGGGAGCTGTTTTTT.